The TCR beta chain under discussion was sequenced for a study of CD8+ T cells in alopecia areata. Findings and caveats of the study: Numerous expanded lesional clones remained in scalp and blood during tofacitinib.

As for treatment: oral pan-JAK inhibitor, 5-10 mg twice daily. As to this clone: Its target is not known.

The sequencing template was cDNA reverse transcribed from extracted RNA. Assay used: immunoSEQ multiplex PCR; TCRdb lists only in-frame clones, some missing. This sample has about 270,000 clones, with about 62% found just once. The length of the CDR3 is 13 residues. Germline loops: CDR1 GTSNPN, CDR2 SVGIG (reference sequence). The V segment lost 2 bases and the J segment 9 bases; nucleotides outside the gene matches: 9. The sequencing used CD4+ T cells sorted from blood, collected around week 54, from a patient treated with tofacitinib. The chain uses TRBV30 and TRBJ2-7; TRBD2 matches at 8 bases. The TCR sequence derives from a human donor with alopecia areata. CDR3 bases: TGTGCCTGGAGTCCCCTCGCGGGGGGTGGGCAGTACTTC. Its translation: CAWSPLAGGGQYF.